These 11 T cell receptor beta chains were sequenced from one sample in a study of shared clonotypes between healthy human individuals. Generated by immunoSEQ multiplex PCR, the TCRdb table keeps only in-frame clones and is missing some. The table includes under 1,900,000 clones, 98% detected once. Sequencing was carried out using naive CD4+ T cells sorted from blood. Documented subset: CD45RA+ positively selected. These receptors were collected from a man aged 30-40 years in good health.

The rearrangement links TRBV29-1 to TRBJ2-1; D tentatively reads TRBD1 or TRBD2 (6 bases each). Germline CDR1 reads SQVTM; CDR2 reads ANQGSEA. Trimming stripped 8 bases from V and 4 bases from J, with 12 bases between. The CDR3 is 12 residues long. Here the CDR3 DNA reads TGCAGCTCCAGGGGACTTTACAATGAGCAGTTCTTC. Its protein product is CSSRGLYNEQFF.

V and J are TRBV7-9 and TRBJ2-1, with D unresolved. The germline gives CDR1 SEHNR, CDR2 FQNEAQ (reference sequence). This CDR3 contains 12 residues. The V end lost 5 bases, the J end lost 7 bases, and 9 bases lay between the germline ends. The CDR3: CASSRAKNEQFF. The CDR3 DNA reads TGTGCCAGCAGCCGGGCGAAGAATGAGCAGTTCTTC.

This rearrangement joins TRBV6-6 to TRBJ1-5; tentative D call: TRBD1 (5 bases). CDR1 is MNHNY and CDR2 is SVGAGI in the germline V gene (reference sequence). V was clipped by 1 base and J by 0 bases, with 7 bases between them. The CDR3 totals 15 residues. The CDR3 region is CASSYLGGSNQPQHF. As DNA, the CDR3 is TGTGCCAGCAGTTACTTGGGGGGTAGCAATCAGCCCCAGCATTTT.

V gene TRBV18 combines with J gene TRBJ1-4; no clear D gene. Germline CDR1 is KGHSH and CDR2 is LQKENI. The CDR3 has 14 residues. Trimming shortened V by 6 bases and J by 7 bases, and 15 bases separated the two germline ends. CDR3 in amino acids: CASSQAPGGEKLFF. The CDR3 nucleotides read TGTGCCAGCTCCCAGGCCCCAGGAGGTGAAAAACTGTTTTTT.

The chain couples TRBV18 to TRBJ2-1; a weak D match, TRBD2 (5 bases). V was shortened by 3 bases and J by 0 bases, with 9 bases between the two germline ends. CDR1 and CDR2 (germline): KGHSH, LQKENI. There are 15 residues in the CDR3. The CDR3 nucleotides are TGTGCCAGCTCACCTAGCGTCCTCTCCTACAATGAGCAGTTCTTC. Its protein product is CASSPSVLSYNEQFF.

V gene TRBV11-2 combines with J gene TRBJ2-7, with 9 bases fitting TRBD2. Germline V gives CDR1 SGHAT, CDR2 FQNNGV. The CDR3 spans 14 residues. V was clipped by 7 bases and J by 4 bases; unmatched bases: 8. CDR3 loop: CASTGQREEYEQYF. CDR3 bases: TGTGCCAGCACCGGTCAGCGGGAGGAGTACGAGCAGTACTTC.

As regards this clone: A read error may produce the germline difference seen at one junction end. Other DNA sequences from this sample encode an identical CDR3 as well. CDR3 in DNA: TGTGCCAGCAGCATCGACAGGGGGCGCAGGTACGAACAGTACTTC. Its protein is CASSIDRGRRYEQYF. The rearrangement links TRBV7-8 to TRBJ2-7; 10 positions agree with TRBD1. Germline CDR1 SGHVS, CDR2 FQNEAQ. The CDR3 sequence is 15 residues long.

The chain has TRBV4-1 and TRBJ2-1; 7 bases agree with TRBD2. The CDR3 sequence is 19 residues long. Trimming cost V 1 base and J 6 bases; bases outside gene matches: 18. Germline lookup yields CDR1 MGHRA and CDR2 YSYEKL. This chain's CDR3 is CASSQGAFKTSSWGNEQFF. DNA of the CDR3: TGCGCCAGCAGCCAAGGGGCGTTCAAGACTAGCAGCTGGGGCAATGAGCAGTTCTTC.

The CDR3 sequence is CASSGKGTGNQPQHF. CDR3 sequence (DNA): TGTGCCAGCAGCGGAAAAGGGACAGGCAATCAGCCCCAGCATTTT. The chain links TRBV5-8 to TRBJ1-5, with TRBD1 matching 7 bases. V lost 4 bases and J lost 2; bases outside the gene matches: 6. Germline CDR1 is SGHTS and CDR2 is YDEGEE. CDR3 length: 15 residues.

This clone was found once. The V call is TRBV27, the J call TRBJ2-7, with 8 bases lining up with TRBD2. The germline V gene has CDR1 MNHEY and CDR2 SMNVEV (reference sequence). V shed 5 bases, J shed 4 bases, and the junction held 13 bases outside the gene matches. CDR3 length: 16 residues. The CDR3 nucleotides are TGTGCCAGCAGTGTATTACCAGCGGGAGCTCGGTACGAGCAGTACTTC. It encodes CASSVLPAGARYEQYF.

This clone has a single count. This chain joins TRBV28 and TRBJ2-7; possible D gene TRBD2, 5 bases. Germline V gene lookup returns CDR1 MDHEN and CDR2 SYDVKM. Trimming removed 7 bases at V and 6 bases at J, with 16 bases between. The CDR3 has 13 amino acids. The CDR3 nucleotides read TGTGCCAGCAACGGGAACACCCCCGGCGAGCAGTACTTC. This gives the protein CASNGNTPGEQYF.